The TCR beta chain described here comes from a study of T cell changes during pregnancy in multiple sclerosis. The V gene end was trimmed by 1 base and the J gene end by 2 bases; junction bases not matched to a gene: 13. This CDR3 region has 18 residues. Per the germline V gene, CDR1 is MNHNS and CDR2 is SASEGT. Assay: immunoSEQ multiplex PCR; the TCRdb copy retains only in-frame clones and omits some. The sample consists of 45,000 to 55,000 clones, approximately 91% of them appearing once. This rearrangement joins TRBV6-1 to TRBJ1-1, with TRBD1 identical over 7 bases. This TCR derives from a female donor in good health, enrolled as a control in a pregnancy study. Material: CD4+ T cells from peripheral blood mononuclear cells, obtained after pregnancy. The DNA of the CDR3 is TGTGCCAGCAGTGAAGATCTTGTTCCCGGGACAGCCAACACTGAAGCTTTCTTT. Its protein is CASSEDLVPGTANTEAFF.